This T cell receptor (beta chain) was recorded in a study of blood T cell repertoires in COVID-19. Study in general: COVID-19 samples collected from the United States, Italy and Spain covered acute and convalescent phases.

This CDR3 is built from 13 residues. V lost 6 bases and J lost 4, with 10 bases in between. Germline loops: CDR1 MNHEY, CDR2 SVGAGI. Clones were read by immunoSEQ multiplex PCR, and TCRdb kept only the in-frame ones, dropping some. Among about 120,000 clones listed, about 88% were seen once. The chain has TRBV6-5 and TRBJ1-3, with D possibly matching TRBD1 (5 bases). The source material was peripheral blood. The sequence was obtained from a man aged 40-55 years with acute or convalescent COVID-19. DNA of the CDR3: TGTGCCAGCAGGGCGGGACCGGGAAACACCATATATTTT. Protein: CASRAGPGNTIYF.